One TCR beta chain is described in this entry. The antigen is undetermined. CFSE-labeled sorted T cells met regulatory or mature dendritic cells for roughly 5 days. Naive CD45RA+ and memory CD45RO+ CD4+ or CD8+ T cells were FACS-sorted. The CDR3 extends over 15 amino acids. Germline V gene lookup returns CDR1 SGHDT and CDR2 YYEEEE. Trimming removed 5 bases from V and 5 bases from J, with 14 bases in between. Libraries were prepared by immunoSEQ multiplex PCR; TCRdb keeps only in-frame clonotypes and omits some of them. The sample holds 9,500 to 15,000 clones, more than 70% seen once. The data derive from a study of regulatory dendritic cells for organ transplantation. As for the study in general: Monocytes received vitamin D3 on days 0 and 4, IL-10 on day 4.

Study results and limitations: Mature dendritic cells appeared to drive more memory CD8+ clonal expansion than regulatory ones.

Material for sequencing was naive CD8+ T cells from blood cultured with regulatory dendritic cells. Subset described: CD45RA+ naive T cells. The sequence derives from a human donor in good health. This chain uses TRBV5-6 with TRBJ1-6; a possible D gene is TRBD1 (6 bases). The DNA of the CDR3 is TGTGCCAGCAGTCCCACAGGGACCAATAATTCACCCCTCCACTTT. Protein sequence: CASSPTGTNNSPLHF.